Below are 23 T cell receptor beta chains sequenced from a single sample in a study of tumor-infiltrating lymphocytes in primary liver carcinoma. From 450 to 600 ng total RNA, TCR beta cDNA was generated with a primer in the constant region. Three rounds of nested multiplex PCR with slightly modified ARM-PCR produced TCR beta libraries. The first two PCR rounds, around 10 cycles each, used TRBV1-TRBV30 forward primers and a C-beta reverse primer. TCRdb processed the multiplex PCR reads anew with MiXCR; each CDR3 protein has one entry. The sample lists 90,000 to 100,000 distinct CDR3 sequences, roughly 69% occurring once. Co-extracted RNA and DNA came from 20-30 mg of unsorted bulk tissue. The sequencing sample was made of liver tumor tissue from sampling region 5. The subset was: tumor region T5, tumor centre. All receptors derive from a woman aged 55-70 years with primary liver carcinoma and hepatitis B virus infection.

The chain recombines TRBV29-1 with TRBJ1-4; D remains ambiguous. Per the germline V gene, CDR1 is SQVTM and CDR2 is ANQGSEA. With 6 bases removed from V and 4 bases from J, the gap between germline ends came to 15 bases. This CDR3 contains 14 residues. CDR3 sequence: CSVGGLNSNEKLFF. CDR3 nucleotides: TGCAGCGTCGGCGGTCTTAACAGTAATGAAAAACTGTTTTTT.

This clonotype has just a few counts. The genes are TRBV7-9 and TRBJ2-2; TRBD2 agrees at 8 bases. V lost 5 bases to trimming and J lost 0 bases; unmatched junction nucleotides: 8. The germline gives CDR1 SEHNR, CDR2 FQNEAQ (reference sequence). The CDR3 extends over 17 amino acids. CDR3 sequence (DNA): TGTGCCAGCAGCGGAGCCGGGACTAGGACGAACACCGGGGAGCTGTTTTTT. Encoded protein: CASSGAGTRTNTGELFF.

Only one count was recorded for this clonotype. The chain combines TRBV11-2 with TRBJ1-1; D perhaps matches TRBD1 (5 bases). The CDR3 totals 20 residues. Germline V gives CDR1 SGHAT, CDR2 FQNNGV. CDR3 bases: TGTGTCAACAGCCCACATCAGCACGGACACCATCGCTTTTGGGGCTATGAAGCTTTCTTT. Amino acid sequence: CVNSPHQHGHHRFWGYEAFF.

This clonotype has just a few counts. A much larger clone lies a single base off, so this may be a read error. The genes are TRBV4-1 and TRBJ1-4; 9 nucleotides agree with TRBD1. Looked up from germline, CDR1 is MGHRA and CDR2 is YSYEKL. The CDR3 is 18 amino acids. The CDR3 protein is CTSSQAGQGSWAREKLFF. In DNA, the CDR3 is TGCACCAGCAGCCAAGCGGGACAGGGTTCTTGGGCACGCGAAAAACTGTTTTTT.

Of note for this clonotype: A much more abundant neighbour one base away suggests this may be a read error. V and J are TRBV2 and TRBJ1-4; the match to TRBD1 covers 7 bases. Germline V gene sequence: CDR1 SNHLY, CDR2 FYNNEI. This CDR3 region has 14 residues. CDR3 sequence (DNA): TGTGTCAGCAGTGGTGGGACAGCGCTTGGAAAACTGTTTTTT. It yields the protein CVSSGGTALGKLFF.

There are many counts of this clonotype. The gene calls are TRBV29-1 and TRBJ2-5; 11 nucleotides align to TRBD1. CDR1 SQVTM and CDR2 ANQGSEA come from the germline V gene. The ends lost 7 bases at V and 4 bases at J; junction bases unmatched: 5. The CDR3 contains 13 residues. CDR3 region: CSGGQGVGETQYF. CDR3 bases: TGCAGCGGGGGACAGGGGGTGGGAGAGACCCAGTACTTC. Full variable domain (rest looked up from reference TRBV29-1 and TRBJ2-5): SAVISQKPSRDICQRGTSLTIQCQVDSQVTMMFWYRQQPGQSLTLIATANQGSEATYESGFVIDKFPISRPNLTFSTLTVSNMSPEDSSIYLCSGGQGVGETQYFGPGTRLLVL.

This clonotype has more than one count but fewer than ten. Since a much larger clone is just one base distant, this may be a read error. V is TRBV13 and J is TRBJ2-3, with TRBD2 matching 7 bases. Losses at the gene ends were 5 bases for V and 2 bases for J; bases not matched to a gene: 10. Germline CDR1 reads PRHDT; CDR2 reads FYEKMQ (reference sequence). The CDR3 is made up of 16 amino acids. The CDR3: CASSTGPAGHTDTQYF. The CDR3 bases are TGTGCCAGCAGCACCGGACCAGCGGGGCACACAGATACGCAGTATTTT. The full variable domain, rest sourced from reference TRBV13 and TRBJ2-3, is AAGVIQSPRHLIKEKRETATLKCYPIPRHDTVYWYQQGPGQDPQFLISFYEKMQSDKGSIPDRFSAQQFSDYHSELNMSSLELGDSALYFCASSTGPAGHTDTQYFGPGTRLTVL.

This clonotype was seen only a few times. V is TRBV4-1 and J is TRBJ2-1; no reliable D call. CDR1 MGHRA and CDR2 YSYEKL come from the germline V gene. V dropped 4 bases and J dropped 8 bases, with 12 bases sitting between them. The length of the CDR3 is 13 residues. The CDR3 DNA reads TGCGCCAGCAGCCCACCCCTCGAGTATGAGCAGTTCTTC. Its protein product is CASSPPLEYEQFF.

In this sample, this clonotype turned up many times. This rearrangement joins TRBV7-8 to TRBJ2-7, with 10 bases fitting TRBD2. This CDR3 spans 16 amino acids. J lost 7 bases, V lost 2 bases, and 11 bases had no gene match. Germline V gene lookup returns CDR1 SGHVS and CDR2 FQNEAQ. The CDR3: CASSLWASGGSQEQYF. CDR3 in DNA: TGTGCCAGCAGCTTATGGGCTAGCGGGGGCTCGCAGGAGCAGTACTTC.

The table lists this clonotype with many counts. This chain links TRBV7-8 with TRBJ1-4, with D hard to call. V was trimmed by 5 bases and J by 0 bases, leaving 10 bases between them. This CDR3 is built from 15 residues. In germline, CDR1 is SGHVS, CDR2 FQNEAQ. In DNA form, the CDR3 reads TGTGCCAGCAGCACGCGGAGAGCAACTAATGAAAAACTGTTTTTT. This gives the protein CASSTRRATNEKLFF.

Turning to this clonotype: Lacking the conserved final phenylalanine or tryptophan, this CDR3 likely reflects a read error. V gene TRBV11-2 combines with J gene TRBJ2-3; 8 bases match TRBD1. From germline, CDR1 is SGHAT and CDR2 FQNNGV. The CDR3 covers 13 residues. V trimming: 6 bases; J trimming: 4 bases; junction bases outside the gene matches: 3. The CDR3 reads CASSGQGPDTQYL. CDR3 bases: TGTGCCAGCAGTGGACAGGGCCCAGATACGCAGTATTTG.

A word on this clonotype: A read error may account for a junction end that differs from germline. The J gene is TRBJ2-3, the V gene TRBV4-2, with TRBD1 as a possible D gene (5 bases). The CDR3 runs to 15 residues. The germline CDR1 and CDR2 sequences are LGHNA and YNFKEQ. CDR3 in DNA: TGTGCCATCAGCCAGACCGACAGAAGCACAGATACGCAGTGTTTT. Its translation: CAISQTDRSTDTQCF.

Only one count was recorded for this clonotype. A single base separates this from a much larger clone, so it may be a read error. The rearrangement joins TRBV5-1 to TRBJ2-1; D is ambiguous. The CDR3 totals 14 residues. Looked up from germline, CDR1 is SGHRS and CDR2 is YFSETQ. The CDR3 region is CASSLDALNNEQSF. The CDR3 bases are TGCGCCAGCAGCTTGGATGCCCTGAACAATGAGCAGTCCTTC. The variable domain in full, with the rest retrieved from reference TRBV5-1 and TRBJ2-1, is KAGVTQTPRYLIKTRGQQVTLSCSPISGHRSVSWYQQTPGQGLQFLFEYFSETQRNKGNFPGRFSGRQFSNSRSEMNVSTLELGDSALYLCASSLDALNNEQSFGPGTRLTVL.

For this clonotype: Germline and junction disagree at one end, which may indicate a read error. This sequence joins TRBV11-2 and TRBJ2-7; D is ambiguous. Germline values: CDR1 SGHAT, CDR2 FQNNGV. This CDR3 is 13 amino acids long. DNA of the CDR3: TGTGCCAGCAGCTTAGAGCGTCGGAACGAGCACTACTTC. This codes for CASSLERRNEHYF.

The chain combines TRBV12-5 with TRBJ2-1; TRBD1 aligns across 12 bases. V lost 7 bases to trimming and J lost 7 bases; unmatched junction nucleotides: 11. CDR3 size: 16 residues. Germline lookup yields CDR1 LGHNT and CDR2 FRNRAP. The CDR3 spells CASEQGQGAPGNEQFF. The CDR3 DNA follows: TGTGCTAGTGAACAGGGACAGGGGGCCCCCGGTAATGAGCAGTTCTTC.

The J gene is TRBJ2-7, the V gene TRBV6-5, with D maybe TRBD1 (6 bases). The CDR3 contains 14 residues. V lost 7 bases and J 13 bases, leaving 26 bases between the germline ends. Germline assignment: CDR1 MNHEY and CDR2 SVGAGI. CDR3: CASIFVGAAYERYF. CDR3 sequence (DNA): TGTGCCAGCATCTTCGTGGGGGCGGCCTACGAGCGATACTTC.

This clonotype was counted between two and nine times. This chain links TRBV29-1 with TRBJ2-3, with 8 bases that match TRBD2. From germline, CDR1 is SQVTM and CDR2 ANQGSEA. The trim removed 3 bases at V and 1 base at J, leaving 6 bases unmatched. The CDR3 is made up of 15 amino acids. In DNA, the CDR3 is TGCAGCGTTGACCGACCAGCGGGGGGCACAGATACGCAGTATTTT. The encoded protein is CSVDRPAGGTDTQYF.

Concerning this clonotype itself: A junction end diverges from the germline sequence, so it may reflect a read error. V usage is TRBV11-3 and J usage is TRBJ2-1; 7 positions agree with TRBD2. Germline V gene data show CDR1 as SGHNT and CDR2 as YENEEA. The CDR3 totals 17 residues. CDR3 sequence reads: CTSSLGRGECGVEEQFF. The CDR3 region has the DNA TGTACCAGCAGCTTAGGTCGGGGGGAGTGCGGTGTCGAAGAGCAGTTCTTC.

Concerning this clonotype itself: Compared with germline, one end of the junction differs, possibly owing to a read error. This sequence joins TRBV11-1 and TRBJ2-2; the D gene could be TRBD1 or TRBD2 (5 bases each). The CDR3 sequence is 12 residues long. Germline loops: CDR1 SGHAT, CDR2 FQDESV (reference sequence). The DNA for the CDR3 is TGTGGCAGCAGCTTACAGGTCGGGGAGCTGTATTTT. It yields the protein CGSSLQVGELYF.

Turning to this clonotype: A junction end diverges from the germline sequence, so it may reflect a read error. The CDR3 DNA reads TGCTGCGCAATCCATCGGGGGGCTCTTAATGAGCACTTCTTC. Its translation is CCAIHRGALNEHFF. The chain has TRBV29-1 and TRBJ2-1, with a possible D match to TRBD2 (7 bases). The CDR3 has 14 residues. Germline V gives CDR1 SQVTM, CDR2 ANQGSEA.

This clonotype was picked up a small number of times. A clone one base away is much larger, so this may be a read error. The CDR3 sequence is CVSTPGGGWDTQYF. The CDR3 nucleotides are TGTGTCAGCACCCCGGGGGGGGGCTGGGATACGCAGTATTTT. The rearrangement links TRBV6-5 to TRBJ2-3; TRBD2 agrees at 8 bases. This CDR3 has 14 amino acids. Germline CDR1 is MNHEY and CDR2 is SVGAGI.

This clonotype was seen only once. The rearrangement uses TRBV12-3 or TRBV12-4 and TRBJ2-7; tentative D call: TRBD2 (6 bases). V lost 7 bases, J lost 1 base, and 14 bases lay in between. The CDR3 is made up of 14 amino acids. In nucleotides, the CDR3 is TGTGCCAGCATAATGCAGGGAGGTTCCTACGAGCAGTACTTC. Translated, it gives CASIMQGGSYEQYF.

The gene calls are TRBV7-8 and TRBJ2-3; 7 bases match TRBD2. The germline CDR1 and CDR2 sequences are SGHVS and FQNEAQ. V lost 0 bases, J lost 6 bases, and 3 bases stayed unmatched. CDR3 length equals 14 residues. For the CDR3, the DNA is TGTGCCAGCAGCTTAGCGGGAGGGGTCGATACGCAGTATTTT. Its translation: CASSLAGGVDTQYF.